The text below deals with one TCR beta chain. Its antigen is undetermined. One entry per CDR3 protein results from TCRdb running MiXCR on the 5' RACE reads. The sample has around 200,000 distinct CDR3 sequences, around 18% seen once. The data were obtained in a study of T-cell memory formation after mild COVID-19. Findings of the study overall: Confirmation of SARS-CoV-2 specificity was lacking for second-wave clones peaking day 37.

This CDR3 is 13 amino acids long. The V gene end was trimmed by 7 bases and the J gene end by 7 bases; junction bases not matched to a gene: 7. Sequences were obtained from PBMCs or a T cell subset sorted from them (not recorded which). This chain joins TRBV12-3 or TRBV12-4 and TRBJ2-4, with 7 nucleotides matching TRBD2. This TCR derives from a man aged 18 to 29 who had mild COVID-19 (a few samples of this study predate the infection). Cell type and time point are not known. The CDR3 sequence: CASTPRGENIQYF. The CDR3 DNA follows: TGTGCCAGCACCCCACGGGGGGAGAACATTCAGTACTTC.